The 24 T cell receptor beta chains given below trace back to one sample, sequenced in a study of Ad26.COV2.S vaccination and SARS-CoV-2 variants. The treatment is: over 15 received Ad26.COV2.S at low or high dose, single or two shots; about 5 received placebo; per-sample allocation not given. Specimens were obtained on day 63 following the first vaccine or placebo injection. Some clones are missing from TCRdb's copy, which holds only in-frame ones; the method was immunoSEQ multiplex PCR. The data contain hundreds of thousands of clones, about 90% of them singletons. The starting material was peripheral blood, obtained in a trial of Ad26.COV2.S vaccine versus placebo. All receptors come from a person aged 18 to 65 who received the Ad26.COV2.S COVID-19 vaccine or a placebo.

The CDR3: CASSLAGSYEQYF. As DNA, the CDR3 is TGTGCCAGCAGCTTGGCCGGATCCTACGAGCAGTACTTC. The chain employs TRBV5-5 and TRBJ2-7; D uncertain. V was clipped by 0 bases and J by 1 base, with 5 bases between them. The germline CDR1 and CDR2 sequences are SGHKS and YYEKEE (reference sequence). CDR3 length equals 13 residues.

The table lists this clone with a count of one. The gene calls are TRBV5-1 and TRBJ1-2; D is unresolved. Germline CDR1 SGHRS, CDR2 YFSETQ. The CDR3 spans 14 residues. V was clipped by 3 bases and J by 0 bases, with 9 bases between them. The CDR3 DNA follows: TGCGCCAGCAGCTCGGAGGGAGCTAACTATGGCTACACCTTC. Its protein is CASSSEGANYGYTF.

The CDR3 nucleotides read TGTGCCAGCAGCCAAGTGCTCGGACAGGAGGATGAAAAACTGTTTTTT. Encoded protein: CASSQVLGQEDEKLFF. The genes are TRBV4-2 and TRBJ1-4; the match to TRBD1 covers 7 bases. The length of the CDR3 is 16 residues. Germline-derived CDR1 and CDR2 are LGHNA and YNFKEQ. After removal of 1 base from V and 6 bases from J, the junction contained 8 bases not matched to a gene.

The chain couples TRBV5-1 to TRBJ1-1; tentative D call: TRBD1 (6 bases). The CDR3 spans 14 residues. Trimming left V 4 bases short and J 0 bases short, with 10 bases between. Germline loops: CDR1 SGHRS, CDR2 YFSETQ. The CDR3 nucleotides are TGCGCCAGCAGCACTACAGGGATGAACACTGAAGCTTTCTTT. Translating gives CASSTTGMNTEAFF.

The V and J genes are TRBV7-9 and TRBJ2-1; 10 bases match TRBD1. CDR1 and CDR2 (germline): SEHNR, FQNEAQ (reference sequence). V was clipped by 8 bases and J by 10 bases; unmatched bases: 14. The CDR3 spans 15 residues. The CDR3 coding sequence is TGTGCCAGCGTGCCCCCAGGGACAGGGGCTGGCGAGCAGTTCTTC. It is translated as CASVPPGTGAGEQFF. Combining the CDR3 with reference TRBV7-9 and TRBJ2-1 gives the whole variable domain DTGVSQNPRHKITKRGQNVTFRCDPISEHNRLYWYRQTLGQGPEFLTYFQNEAQLEKSRLLSDRFSAERPKGSFSTLEIQRTEQGDSAMYLCASVPPGTGAGEQFFGPGTRLTVL.

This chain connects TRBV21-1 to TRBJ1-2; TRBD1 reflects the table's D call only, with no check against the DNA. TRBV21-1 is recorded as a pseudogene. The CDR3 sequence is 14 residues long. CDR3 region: CASSPGDGNYGYTF. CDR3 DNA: TGTGCCAGCAGCCCAGGGGACGGAAACTATGGCTACACCTTC.

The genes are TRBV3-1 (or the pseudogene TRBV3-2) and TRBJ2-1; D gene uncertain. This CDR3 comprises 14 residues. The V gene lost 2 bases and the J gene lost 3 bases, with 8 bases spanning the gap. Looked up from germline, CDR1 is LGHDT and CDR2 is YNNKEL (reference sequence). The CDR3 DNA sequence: TGTGCCAGCAGCCAACCGGGCTACTACAATGAGCAGTTCTTC. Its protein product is CASSQPGYYNEQFF.

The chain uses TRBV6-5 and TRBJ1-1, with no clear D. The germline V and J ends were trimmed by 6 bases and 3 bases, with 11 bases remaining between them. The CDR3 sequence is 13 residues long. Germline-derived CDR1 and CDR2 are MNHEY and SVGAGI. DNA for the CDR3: TGTGCCAGCAGCCAGACCTGGGACACTGAAGCTTTCTTT. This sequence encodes CASSQTWDTEAFF.

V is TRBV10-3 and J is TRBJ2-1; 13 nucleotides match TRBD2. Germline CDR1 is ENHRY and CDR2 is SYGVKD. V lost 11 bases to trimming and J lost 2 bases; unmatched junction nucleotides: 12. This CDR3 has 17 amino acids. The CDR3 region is CASGGLAGEGAYNEQFF. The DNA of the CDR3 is TGTGCCTCAGGAGGACTAGCGGGAGAGGGGGCCTACAATGAGCAGTTCTTC.

Here the CDR3 DNA reads TGCGCCAGCAGCCAAGGGAAGCGGGGGACCTTCACAGATACGCAGTATTTT. It translates to CASSQGKRGTFTDTQYF. The chain carries TRBV4-3 and TRBJ2-3; TRBD2 aligns across 8 bases. V lost 1 base to trimming and J lost 2 bases; unmatched junction nucleotides: 8. This CDR3 contains 17 residues. Germline-derived CDR1 and CDR2 are LGHNA and YSLEER.

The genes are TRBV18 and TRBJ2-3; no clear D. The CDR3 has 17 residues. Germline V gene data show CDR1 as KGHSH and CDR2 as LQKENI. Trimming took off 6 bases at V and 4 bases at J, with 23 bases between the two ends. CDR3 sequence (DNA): TGTGCCAGCTCTCCGACGGATCGCGCCCTATTCGCAGATACGCAGTATTTT. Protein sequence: CASSPTDRALFADTQYF. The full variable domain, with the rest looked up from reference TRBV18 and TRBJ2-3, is NAGVMQNPRHLVRRRGQEARLRCSPMKGHSHVYWYRQLPEEGLKFMVYLQKENIIDESGMPKERFSAEFPKEGPSILRIQQVVRGDSAAYFCASSPTDRALFADTQYFGPGTRLTVL.

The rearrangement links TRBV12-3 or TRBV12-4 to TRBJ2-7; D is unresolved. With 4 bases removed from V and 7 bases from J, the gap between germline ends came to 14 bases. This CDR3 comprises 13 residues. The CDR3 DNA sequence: TGTGCCAGCAGTTGGAATGGGGTTATGGAGCAGTACTTC. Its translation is CASSWNGVMEQYF.

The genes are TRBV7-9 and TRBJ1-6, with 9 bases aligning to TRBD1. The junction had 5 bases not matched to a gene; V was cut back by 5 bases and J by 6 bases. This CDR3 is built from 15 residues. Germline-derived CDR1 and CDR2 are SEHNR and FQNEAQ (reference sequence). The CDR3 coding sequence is TGTGCCAGCAGCCAGCTGGGACAGGGTAATTCACCCCTCCACTTT. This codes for CASSQLGQGNSPLHF.

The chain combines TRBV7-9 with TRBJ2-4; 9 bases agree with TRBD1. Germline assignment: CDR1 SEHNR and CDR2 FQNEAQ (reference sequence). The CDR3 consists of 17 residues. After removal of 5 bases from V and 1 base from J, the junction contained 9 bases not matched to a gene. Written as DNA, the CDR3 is TGTGCCAGCAGCGTCAGACCCGGGACAGGGGCCAAAAACATTCAGTACTTC. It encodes CASSVRPGTGAKNIQYF.

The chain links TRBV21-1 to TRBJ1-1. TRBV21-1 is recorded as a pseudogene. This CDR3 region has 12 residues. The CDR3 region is CASRKKHTEAFF. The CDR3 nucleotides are TGTGCCAGCAGGAAAAAGCACACTGAAGCTTTCTTT.

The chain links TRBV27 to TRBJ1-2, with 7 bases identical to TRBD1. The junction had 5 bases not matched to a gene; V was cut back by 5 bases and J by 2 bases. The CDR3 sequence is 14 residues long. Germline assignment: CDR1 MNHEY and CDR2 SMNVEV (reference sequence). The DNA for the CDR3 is TGTGCCAGCAGTGTCTACAGGGGAAACTATGGCTACACCTTC. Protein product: CASSVYRGNYGYTF.

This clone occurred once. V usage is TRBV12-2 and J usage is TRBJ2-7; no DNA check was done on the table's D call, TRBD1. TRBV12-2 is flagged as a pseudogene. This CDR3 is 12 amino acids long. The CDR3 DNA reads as TGTGCAAGACGGGACAGGAAATACGAGCAGTACTTC. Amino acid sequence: CARRDRKYEQYF.

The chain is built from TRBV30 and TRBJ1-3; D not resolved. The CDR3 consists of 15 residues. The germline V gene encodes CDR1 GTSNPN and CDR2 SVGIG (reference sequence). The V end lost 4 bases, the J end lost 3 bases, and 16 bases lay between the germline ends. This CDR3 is CAWNGVRRNGNTIYF. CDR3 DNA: TGTGCCTGGAACGGGGTGAGACGCAATGGAAACACCATATATTTT. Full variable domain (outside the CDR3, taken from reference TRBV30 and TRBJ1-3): SQTIHQWPATLVQPVGSPLSLECTVEGTSNPNLYWYRQAAGRGLQLLFYSVGIGQISSEVPQNLSASRPQDRQFILSSKKLLLSDSGFYLCAWNGVRRNGNTIYFGEGSWLTVV.

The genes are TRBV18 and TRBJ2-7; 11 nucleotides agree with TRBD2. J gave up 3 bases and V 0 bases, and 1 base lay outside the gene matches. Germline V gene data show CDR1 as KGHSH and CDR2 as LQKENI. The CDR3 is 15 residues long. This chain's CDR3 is CASSPPTSGNYEQYF. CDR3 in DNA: TGTGCCAGCTCACCACCGACTAGCGGGAACTACGAGCAGTACTTC.

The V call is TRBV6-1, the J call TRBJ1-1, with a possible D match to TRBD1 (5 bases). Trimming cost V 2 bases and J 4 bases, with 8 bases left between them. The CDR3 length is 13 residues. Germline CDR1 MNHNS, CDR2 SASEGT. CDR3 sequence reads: CASSEMGGTEAFF. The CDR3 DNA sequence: TGTGCCAGCAGTGAAATGGGGGGCACTGAAGCTTTCTTT.

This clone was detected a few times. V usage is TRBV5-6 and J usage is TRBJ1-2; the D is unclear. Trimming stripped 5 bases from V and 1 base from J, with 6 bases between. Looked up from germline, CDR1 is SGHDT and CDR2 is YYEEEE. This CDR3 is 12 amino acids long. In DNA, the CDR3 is TGTGCCAGCAGTTGGAGTAACTATGGCTACACCTTC. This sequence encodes CASSWSNYGYTF.

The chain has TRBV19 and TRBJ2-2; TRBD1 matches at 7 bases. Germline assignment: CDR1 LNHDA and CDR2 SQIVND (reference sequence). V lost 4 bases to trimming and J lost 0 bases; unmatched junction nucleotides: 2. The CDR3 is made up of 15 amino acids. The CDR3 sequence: CASSTQGANTGELFF. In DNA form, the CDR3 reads TGTGCCAGTAGTACCCAGGGGGCGAACACCGGGGAGCTGTTTTTT.

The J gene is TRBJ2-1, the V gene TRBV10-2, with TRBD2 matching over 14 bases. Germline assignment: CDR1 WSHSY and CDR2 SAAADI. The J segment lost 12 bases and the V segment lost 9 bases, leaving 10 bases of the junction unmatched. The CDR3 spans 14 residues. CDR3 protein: CASWGLAGEVWQFF. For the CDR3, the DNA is TGCGCCAGTTGGGGACTAGCGGGAGAGGTATGGCAGTTCTTC.

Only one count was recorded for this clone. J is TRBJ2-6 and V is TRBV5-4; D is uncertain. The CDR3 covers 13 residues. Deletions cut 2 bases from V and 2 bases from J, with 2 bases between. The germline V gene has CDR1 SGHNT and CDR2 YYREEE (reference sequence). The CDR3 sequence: CASSFTGANVLTF. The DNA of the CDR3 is TGTGCCAGCAGCTTTACTGGGGCCAACGTCCTGACTTTC.